The rows below give T cell receptor beta chains drawn from one sample of a study of cytomegalovirus exposure and HLA in healthy donors. The data were produced by immunoSEQ multiplex PCR, yet TCRdb's version contains in-frame clones alone and is incomplete. Among over 150,000 clones, approximately 81% were seen once, and the ten largest hold 2% to 2.5%. Input material: PBMCs. The receptors were sampled from a male donor in good health and CMV-seronegative. Both conserved end residues are part of each CDR3. The D gene is left open where the match is weak. Some rows have no size entry. The others give once, few or many, or a class for an expanded clone.

v_call	clone_size	d_call	j_call	cdr3_aa	cdr3_nt
TRBV9	once	NA	TRBJ1-2	CASSGDIYGYTF	TGTGCCAGCAGCGGGGACATCTATGGCTACACCTTC
TRBV19	NA	NA	TRBJ1-1	CASRVQVGENTEAFF	TGTGCCAGTAGGGTACAGGTTGGGGAGAACACTGAAGCTTTCTTT
TRBV6-1	NA	NA	TRBJ2-7	CASSERHGPYEQYF	TGTGCCAGCAGTGAAAGACACGGCCCCTACGAGCAGTACTTC
TRBV5-6	NA	NA	TRBJ2-7	CASSSVDSYEQYF	TGTGCCAGCAGCTCGGTCGACAGCTACGAGCAGTACTTC
TRBV7-2	few	TRBD1	TRBJ2-7	CASSLDGTATYEQYF	TGTGCCAGCAGCTTAGACGGGACAGCAACCTACGAGCAGTACTTC
TRBV9	NA	TRBD1	TRBJ2-1	CASSRYKTGFNNEQFF	TGTGCCAGCAGCCGATATAAGACAGGGTTCAATAATGAGCAGTTCTTC
TRBV7-2	NA	NA	TRBJ1-5	CASSSRVFEPQHF	TGTGCCAGCAGCTCACGGGTATTTGAGCCCCAGCATTTT
TRBV7-7	NA	NA	TRBJ2-5	CASSPQAGEETQYF	TGTGCTAGCAGTCCACAAGCAGGGGAGGAGACCCAGTACTTC
TRBV5-6	NA	NA	TRBJ2-4	CASSLDAGSVNIQYF	TGTGCCAGCAGCTTGGACGCGGGTAGCGTAAACATTCAGTACTTC
TRBV29-1	NA	TRBD1	TRBJ2-5	CSVEGGIRQGARLVETQYF	TGCAGCGTTGAAGGTGGGATTAGGCAGGGGGCTCGCTTGGTAGAGACCCAGTACTTC
TRBV6-5	NA	TRBD2	TRBJ2-7	CASMALAGGNYEQYF	TGTGCCAGCATGGCTCTAGCGGGAGGAAATTACGAGCAGTACTTC
TRBV30	few	NA	TRBJ1-5	CAWSGIGGQLSGQPQHF	TGTGCCTGGAGTGGGATTGGGGGCCAGTTATCGGGTCAGCCCCAGCATTTT
TRBV5-6	few	TRBD1	TRBJ2-1	CASSSLRQGYNEQFF	TGTGCCAGCAGCTCCCTAAGACAGGGCTACAATGAGCAGTTCTTC
TRBV7-9	NA	TRBD2	TRBJ2-5	CASSPGTSGRQETQYF	TGTGCCAGCAGCCCCGGGACTAGCGGCCGCCAAGAGACCCAGTACTTC
TRBV7-2	NA	TRBD1	TRBJ1-6	CASSHGQANSPLHF	TGTGCCAGCAGCCACGGACAGGCTAATTCACCCCTCCACTTT
TRBV12-5	NA	NA	TRBJ1-4	CASGPPRRNEKLFF	TGTGCTAGTGGTCCCCCGAGGCGTAATGAAAAACTGTTTTTT
TRBV7-9	once	TRBD1	TRBJ2-3	CASSLMGVGDRGTDTQYF	TGTGCCAGCAGCTTAATGGGAGTTGGTGACAGGGGAACAGATACGCAGTATTTT
TRBV7-2	NA	TRBD2	TRBJ2-1	CASSLGLAGRIYNEQFF	TGTGCCAGCAGCCTGGGGCTAGCGGGAAGAATTTACAATGAGCAGTTCTTC
TRBV28	once	TRBD2	TRBJ2-7	CASSSSGSGYEQYF	TGTGCCAGCAGTTCTAGCGGGAGTGGGTACGAGCAGTACTTC
TRBV28	NA	TRBD2	TRBJ2-4	CASSLGSWEGKNIQYF	TGTGCCAGCAGTTTGGGGTCGTGGGAGGGCAAAAACATTCAGTACTTC
TRBV9	NA	TRBD2	TRBJ2-3	CASSVSAGGITDTQYF	TGTGCCAGCAGCGTCTCAGCGGGGGGAATAACAGATACGCAGTATTTT
TRBV5-6	NA	TRBD1	TRBJ2-7	CASSWTGPSYEQYF	TGTGCCAGCAGCTGGACAGGGCCTTCCTACGAGCAGTACTTC
TRBV19	NA	NA	TRBJ1-2	CASSIYAENYGYTF	TGTGCCAGTAGTATTTACGCGGAGAACTATGGCTACACCTTC
TRBV10-3	NA	NA	TRBJ2-3	CAAINGAPFSTDTQYF	TGTGCCGCCATCAACGGAGCCCCTTTCAGCACAGATACGCAGTATTTT
TRBV19	NA	TRBD1	TRBJ1-5	CASSKDRGGNQPQHF	TGTGCCAGTAGCAAGGACAGGGGGGGCAATCAGCCCCAGCATTTT
TRBV25-1	NA	NA	TRBJ1-1	CASTQTGLNTEAFF	TGTGCCAGCACTCAGACAGGATTGAACACTGAAGCTTTCTTT
TRBV2	NA	TRBD2	TRBJ2-1	CASSDPASGSYEQFF	TGTGCCAGCAGTGACCCGGCTAGCGGGAGCTATGAGCAGTTCTTC
TRBV7-9	NA	NA	TRBJ2-5	CASSLSRGQRLRNQETQYF	TGTGCCAGCAGCTTGAGTAGAGGACAGCGCCTTCGCAACCAAGAGACCCAGTACTTC
TRBV21-1	NA	NA	TRBJ1-2	CASSKGPDRVRDGYPF	TGTGCCAGCAGCAAAGGCCCGGACAGGGTAAGAGATGGCTACCCCTTC
TRBV2	NA	TRBD2	TRBJ2-2	CASTERGGPETGELFF	TGTGCCAGCACGGAGCGGGGGGGCCCAGAGACCGGGGAGCTGTTTTTT
TRBV6-5	NA	NA	TRBJ2-1	CASSYGQYNEQFF	TGTGCCAGCAGTTACGGACAGTACAATGAGCAGTTCTTC
TRBV29-1	NA	TRBD2	TRBJ2-7	CSAGGGSSYEQYF	TGCAGCGCCGGGGGGGGAAGCTCCTACGAGCAGTACTTC
TRBV10-3	NA	TRBD2	TRBJ2-1	CAISGGGTSGRAGNEQFF	TGTGCCATCAGTGGCGGGGGGACTAGCGGGAGGGCCGGGAATGAGCAGTTCTTC
TRBV5-1	NA	NA	TRBJ2-7	CASSLTRYEQYF	TGCGCCAGCAGCTTGACCAGGTACGAGCAGTACTTC
TRBV27	NA	TRBD1	TRBJ2-5	CASSPPPDRGLGETQYF	TGTGCCAGCAGTCCCCCCCCGGACAGGGGGCTGGGGGAGACCCAGTACTTC
TRBV5-4	NA	NA	TRBJ2-3	CASSSDAGAQGVTQYF	TGTGCCAGCAGCTCGGACGCGGGGGCGCAAGGCGTTACGCAGTATTTT
TRBV28	NA	TRBD1	TRBJ2-7	CASTGRDRGYEQYF	TGTGCCAGCACCGGACGGGACAGGGGTTACGAGCAGTACTTC
TRBV5-6	NA	NA	TRBJ2-1	CASSLDQGGSYNEQFF	TGTGCCAGCAGCTTGGATCAGGGGGGCTCCTACAATGAGCAGTTCTTC
TRBV28	NA	TRBD2	TRBJ2-4	CASSLTGLVSVQYF	TGTGCCAGCAGTTTGACGGGACTAGTGTCGGTTCAGTACTTC
TRBV10-3	NA	TRBD2	TRBJ2-1	CATRTSGSVNEQFF	TGTGCCACAAGGACTAGCGGGAGTGTCAATGAGCAGTTCTTC
TRBV29-1	NA	NA	TRBJ2-5	CSVDQGQETQYF	TGCAGCGTTGATCAGGGCCAAGAGACCCAGTACTTC
TRBV29-1	NA	TRBD1	TRBJ2-1	CSVEGQNNEQFF	TGCAGCGTTGAGGGACAGAACAATGAGCAGTTCTTC
TRBV6-6	NA	TRBD1	TRBJ1-1	CASSYAGGNTEAFF	TGTGCCAGCAGTTATGCAGGGGGCAACACTGAAGCTTTCTTT
TRBV28	NA	NA	TRBJ1-1	CASSIVLTNTEAFF	TGTGCCAGCAGTATAGTCCTTACGAACACTGAAGCTTTCTTT
TRBV2	once	TRBD2	TRBJ2-7	CASRISGGRPYEQYF	TGTGCCAGCAGAATTAGCGGGGGGAGGCCCTACGAGCAGTACTTC
TRBV4-1	NA	NA	TRBJ2-3	CASSQDNRLADTQYF	TGCGCCAGCAGCCAAGACAATCGACTAGCAGATACGCAGTATTTT
TRBV28	once	TRBD1	TRBJ1-5	CASSPQGAQNQPQHF	TGTGCCAGCAGCCCGCAGGGGGCGCAGAATCAGCCCCAGCATTTT
TRBV5-1	NA	TRBD1	TRBJ1-6	CASSLVGQGTDSPLHF	TGCGCCAGCAGCTTGGTCGGACAGGGGACGGATTCACCCCTCCACTTT
TRBV7-3	NA	NA	TRBJ1-1	CASSLTRMGIDTEAFF	TGTGCCAGCAGCTTAACTCGCATGGGCATTGACACTGAAGCTTTCTTT
TRBV5-5	NA	NA	TRBJ1-1	CASSFRGSTNTEAFF	TGTGCCAGCAGCTTTAGAGGGTCCACGAACACTGAAGCTTTCTTT
TRBV19	NA	NA	TRBJ2-3	CASSIGRTRSTDTQYF	TGTGCCAGTAGTATTGGTAGGACACGAAGCACAGATACGCAGTATTTT
TRBV25-1	NA	NA	TRBJ2-7	CASSEERASYEQYF	TGTGCCAGCAGTGAAGAGCGGGCCTCCTACGAGCAGTACTTC
TRBV20-1	NA	TRBD1	TRBJ1-2	CSGTGGHGYTF	TGCAGTGGTACAGGGGGCCATGGCTACACCTTC
TRBV4-1	NA	TRBD1	TRBJ2-3	CASSLTEGAHLPDTQYF	TGCGCCAGCAGCCTAACCGAGGGGGCCCATCTCCCAGATACGCAGTATTTT
TRBV19	once	TRBD1	TRBJ1-6	CASSMGQGAYNSPLHF	TGTGCCAGTAGTATGGGACAGGGAGCGTATAATTCACCCCTCCACTTT